This TCR beta chain was found in a study of cytomegalovirus exposure and HLA in healthy donors. A note on this clone: The antigen remains unidentified.

Trimming shortened V by 5 bases and J by 5 bases, and 8 bases separated the two germline ends. The CDR3 totals 12 residues. CDR1 is MGHDK, CDR2 SYGVNS, per germline. Clones were sequenced by immunoSEQ multiplex PCR, and TCRdb holds only the in-frame ones, with some missing. The sample gives a few hundred thousand clones, 80% to 85% of which show up once; 11% to 15% is in the top ten. Study-level findings and limits: The listing of 150 to 200 TCR beta chains classed them as cytomegalovirus-associated. The dataset shows that most TCR sequences were rare, while some public TCRs occurred in many donors.

This rearrangement joins TRBV25-1 to TRBJ2-3; the D gene is possibly TRBD1 (6 bases). Sequencing was done on a sample of PBMCs. This sequence was found in a young woman in good health and CMV-seropositive. CDR3 sequence: CASSSGVDTQYF. The CDR3 DNA reads as TGTGCCAGCAGTTCAGGGGTAGATACGCAGTATTTT. The full variable domain, in which reference TRBV25-1 and TRBJ2-3 provide the parts outside the CDR3, is EADIYQTPRYLVIGTGKKITLECSQTMGHDKMYWYQQDPGMELHLIHYSYGVNSTEKGDLSSESTVSRIRTEHFPLTLESARPSHTSQYLCASSSGVDTQYFGPGTRLTVL.